This TCR gamma chain was sequenced in a study of Vδ1+ human thymocytes. Thymocytes were sorted as CD3+ TCRVdelta1+ TCRVdelta2- after alphabeta T cell depletion. Extracted RNA was reverse transcribed into cDNA. CDR3 amplicons came from multiplex PCR with pooled V-gene forward and constant-region reverse primers. TCRdb re-called the multiplex PCR reads using CATT. Among around 11,000 gamma-chain clones, 43% were seen once, and the ten largest hold roughly 2%. On this clone: Its target is not known.

General study results and limits: Many TRG clonotypes were shared between donors; TRD repertoires were essentially private. Highly polyclonal TRG and TRD repertoires with Gaussian CDR3 length distributions appeared in thymus.

The CDR3 extends over 13 amino acids. The V gene is uncalled and the J gene is TRGJ1 or TRGJ2. This sequence was found in a boy in the first two years of life who had congenital heart surgery. What was sequenced was Vdelta1+ gamma-delta thymocytes from the thymus. Documented subset: FACS-sorted CD3+ TCRalphabeta- TCRVdelta1+ TCRVdelta2- thymocytes. The CDR3 sequence is CATFDPNYYKKLF. In DNA, the CDR3 is TGTGCCACCTTTGATCCGAATTATTATAAGAAACTCTTT.